This entry lists 30 T cell receptor beta chains sequenced from one sample in a study of blood T cell repertoires in COVID-19. Assay used: immunoSEQ multiplex PCR; TCRdb lists only in-frame clones, some missing. The sample holds 150,000 to 200,000 clones, roughly 79% seen once. The specimen sequenced was peripheral blood. These receptors all stem from a man in his 60s with active or convalescent COVID-19.

The chain couples TRBV19 to TRBJ2-1, with TRBD1 as a possible D gene (5 bases). The germline V gene encodes CDR1 LNHDA and CDR2 SQIVND (reference sequence). This CDR3 has 13 residues. Trimming removed 8 bases from V and 4 bases from J, with 12 bases in between. For the CDR3, the DNA is TGTGCCAGTGTGTCGCAGGGTTACAATGAGCAGTTCTTC. This sequence encodes CASVSQGYNEQFF.

The count of this clone is one. The chain is built from TRBV5-4 and TRBJ2-7; D unclear. Germline assignment: CDR1 SGHNT and CDR2 YYREEE (reference sequence). V was trimmed by 0 bases and J by 2 bases, leaving 6 bases between them. The CDR3 spans 13 residues. The CDR3 region is CASSLAGTYEQYF. The DNA of the CDR3 is TGTGCCAGCAGCTTGGCGGGTACCTACGAGCAGTACTTC. The variable domain in full, completed from reference TRBV5-4 and TRBJ2-7, reads ETGVTQSPTHLIKTRGQQVTLRCSSQSGHNTVSWYQQALGQGPQFIFQYYREEENGRGNFPPRFSGLQFPNYSSELNVNALELDDSALYLCASSLAGTYEQYFGPGTRLTVT.

The V and J genes are TRBV7-3 and TRBJ2-2; D remains unclear. V was shortened by 4 bases and J by 5 bases, with 8 bases between the two germline ends. The V gene's germline CDR1 is SGHTA and CDR2 FQGTGA. The CDR3 contains 13 residues. The CDR3 sequence: CASSYDWTGELFF. The CDR3 DNA reads TGTGCCAGCAGCTATGACTGGACCGGGGAGCTGTTTTTT. The full variable domain, rest sourced from reference TRBV7-3 and TRBJ2-2, is GAGVSQTPSNKVTEKGKYVELRCDPISGHTALYWYRQSLGQGPEFLIYFQGTGAADDSGLPNDRFFAVRPEGSVSTLKIQRTERGDSAVYLCASSYDWTGELFFGEGSRLTVL.

The chain uses TRBV21-1 and TRBJ2-1; TRBD2, as called in the table, went unchecked against the DNA. TRBV21-1 is assigned pseudogene status. The CDR3 is made up of 16 amino acids. CDR3: CARTLEERGSYNEQFF. The CDR3 bases are TGTGCCAGAACATTGGAAGAGCGGGGCTCCTACAATGAGCAGTTCTTC.

V usage is TRBV9 and J usage is TRBJ1-4; the match to TRBD1 covers 8 bases. In germline, CDR1 is SGDLS, CDR2 YYNGEE. CDR3 length equals 14 residues. The ends lost 4 bases at V and 8 bases at J; junction bases unmatched: 7. CDR3 residues: CASSFRTGPEKLFF. For the CDR3, the DNA is TGTGCCAGCAGCTTCCGGACAGGGCCAGAAAAACTGTTTTTT.

V is TRBV29-1 and J is TRBJ2-1; 12 nucleotides match TRBD2. Germline V gene data show CDR1 as SQVTM and CDR2 as ANQGSEA. Germline trimming cut 4 bases from V and 7 bases from J; bases unmatched to any gene: 8. The CDR3 spans 15 residues. The CDR3 nucleotides are TGCAGCGTTGTCAGGACTAGCGGGGTCGGGAATGAGCAGTTCTTC. This sequence encodes CSVVRTSGVGNEQFF.

V is TRBV28 and J is TRBJ2-7, with 12 bases that match TRBD2. Germline-derived CDR1 and CDR2 are MDHEN and SYDVKM. The CDR3 contains 15 residues. J lost 2 bases, V lost 5 bases, and 4 bases had no gene match. The CDR3 spells CASSRRLAGAYEQYF. The CDR3 DNA sequence: TGTGCCAGCAGTCGACGACTAGCGGGAGCCTACGAGCAGTACTTC.

This clone has a handful of counts. V is TRBV9 and J is TRBJ2-5; a possible D gene is TRBD1 (7 bases). V gave up 3 bases and J gave up 4 bases, with 16 bases separating them. This CDR3 has 15 residues. CDR1 SGDLS and CDR2 YYNGEE come from the germline V gene. The CDR3 DNA reads as TGTGCCAGCAGCGGGGCAGGGGGACTTGGAGAGACCCAGTACTTC. This codes for CASSGAGGLGETQYF.

The chain recombines TRBV5-1 with TRBJ1-4; D gene ambiguous. The CDR3 is 14 residues long. Trimming cost V 4 bases and J 8 bases, with 15 bases left between them. Per the germline V gene, CDR1 is SGHRS and CDR2 is YFSETQ. The CDR3 loop is CASSLLGRREKLFF. In DNA form, the CDR3 reads TGCGCCAGCAGCCTACTAGGTAGACGGGAAAAACTGTTTTTT.

The gene calls are TRBV5-1 and TRBJ2-1, with TRBD1 identical over 7 bases. The length of the CDR3 is 14 residues. CDR1 and CDR2 (germline): SGHRS, YFSETQ. V dropped 9 bases and J dropped 6; count of bases not matched to a gene: 12. The CDR3 loop reads CATKRQGDPNEQFF. CDR3 nucleotide sequence: TGCGCCACCAAACGGCAGGGGGACCCCAATGAGCAGTTCTTC.

The chain has TRBV4-1 and TRBJ2-3; TRBD2 matches 14 bases. From germline, CDR1 is MGHRA and CDR2 YSYEKL. The V gene end was trimmed by 4 bases and the J gene end by 1 base; junction bases not matched to a gene: 7. The CDR3 consists of 18 residues. This CDR3 reads CASSLRLAGGPGTDTQYF. The DNA for the CDR3 is TGCGCCAGCAGCCTCCGACTAGCGGGAGGGCCTGGCACAGATACGCAGTATTTT.

This chain's CDR3 is CASSLSGRAGEQFF. The CDR3 DNA sequence: TGTGCCAGCAGCCTTAGCGGGAGGGCCGGTGAGCAGTTCTTC. The chain has TRBV11-3 and TRBJ2-1; 11 bases agree with TRBD2. With 5 bases clipped from V and 9 bases from J, the junction kept 6 bases outside the gene matches. Germline V gene data show CDR1 as SGHNT and CDR2 as YENEEA. CDR3 length: 14 amino acids.

The rearrangement joins TRBV21-1 to TRBJ2-4; the table's D call of TRBD2 was not tested on the DNA. TRBV21-1 is reported as a pseudogene. The length of the CDR3 is 20 residues. CDR3 loop: CASSKVGRSAGGAAKNIQYF. CDR3 coding DNA: TGTGCCAGCAGCAAAGTTGGCCGATCGGCGGGAGGGGCAGCCAAAAACATTCAGTACTTC.

The chain combines TRBV28 with TRBJ1-3; D not resolved. Between the trimmed V and J ends, which lost 2 bases and 6 bases, there was a span of 8 bases. This CDR3 is 13 amino acids long. Germline CDR1 reads MDHEN; CDR2 reads SYDVKM. This CDR3 is CASSLGQINTIYF. CDR3 nucleotide sequence: TGTGCCAGCAGTTTAGGGCAGATAAACACCATATATTTT. The complete variable domain, with remaining parts taken from reference TRBV28 and TRBJ1-3, reads DVKVTQSSRYLVKRTGEKVFLECVQDMDHENMFWYRQDPGLGLRLIYFSYDVKMKEKGDIPEGYSVSREKKERFSLILESASTNQTSMYLCASSLGQINTIYFGEGSWLTVV.

The gene calls are TRBV7-2 and TRBJ1-2; no clear D gene. The V end was cut by 2 bases, the J end by 3 bases, with 10 bases between. Germline CDR1 is SGHTA and CDR2 is FQGNSA. The CDR3 sequence is 14 residues long. The CDR3 spells CASSLNRGDYGYTF. CDR3 DNA: TGTGCCAGCAGCTTAAATCGGGGTGACTATGGCTACACCTTC.

V and J are TRBV9 and TRBJ1-2; TRBD1 matches at 8 bases. With V trimmed by 0 bases and J by 0 bases, 7 bases remained unmatched. Germline assignment: CDR1 SGDLS and CDR2 YYNGEE. This CDR3 is built from 17 residues. Written as DNA, the CDR3 is TGTGCCAGCAGCGTAGAGGCAGGGGGCCCTTCTAACTATGGCTACACCTTC. Translation gives CASSVEAGGPSNYGYTF.

CDR3 bases: TGTGCCAGCAGGGTCGACCGGGGGGTAGAGACCCAGTACTTC. It specifies CASRVDRGVETQYF. This sequence joins TRBV2 and TRBJ2-5; 7 positions agree with TRBD2. The length of the CDR3 is 14 residues. V gave up 6 bases and J gave up 4 bases; unmatched junction bases: 8. Germline CDR1 is SNHLY and CDR2 is FYNNEI.

The chain has TRBV19 and TRBJ1-2; TRBD1 matches 7 bases. The CDR3 extends over 14 amino acids. V was clipped by 4 bases and J by 4 bases; unmatched bases: 6. CDR1 and CDR2 (germline): LNHDA, SQIVND (reference sequence). The CDR3 loop reads CASSTTGSAYGYTF. CDR3 bases: TGTGCCAGTAGTACGACAGGGTCTGCCTATGGCTACACCTTC.

This chain uses TRBV18 with TRBJ2-6, with 7 bases matching TRBD2. The ends lost 4 bases at V and 2 bases at J; junction bases unmatched: 14. This CDR3 has 19 amino acids. Germline loops: CDR1 KGHSH, CDR2 LQKENI. CDR3 in DNA: TGTGCCAGCTCACACTTTGGGGCGGGAGAGATCACTGGGGCCAACGTCCTGACTTTC. It yields the protein CASSHFGAGEITGANVLTF.

This clone was counted once. The chain employs TRBV11-2 and TRBJ2-5, with D maybe TRBD1 (5 bases). The CDR3 spans 14 residues. V gave up 3 bases and J gave up 0 bases, with 8 bases separating them. From germline, CDR1 is SGHAT and CDR2 FQNNGV. For the CDR3, the DNA is TGTGCCAGCAGCTTGAGACAGTACCAAGAGACCCAGTACTTC. Amino acids: CASSLRQYQETQYF.

The gene calls are TRBV7-9 and TRBJ2-7, with TRBD2 matching 10 bases. The germline gives CDR1 SEHNR, CDR2 FQNEAQ (reference sequence). J gave up 2 bases and V 5 bases, and 6 bases lay outside the gene matches. CDR3 length: 15 residues. The CDR3, as DNA: TGTGCCAGCAGCCCTAGCGGGAGTGGGACCTACGAGCAGTACTTC. Protein sequence: CASSPSGSGTYEQYF.

The chain has TRBV11-3 and TRBJ2-7; D gene ambiguous. V was cut by 1 base and J by 2 bases, with 9 bases left in between. Germline V gene lookup returns CDR1 SGHNT and CDR2 YENEEA. This CDR3 comprises 14 residues. The CDR3 nucleotides read TGTGCCAGCAGCTTAGGCCCGGGTCCCTACGAGCAGTACTTC. Its translation is CASSLGPGPYEQYF.

DNA of the CDR3: TGCAGCGCTGGGACGTCGGGGAGGTCTTATGGCTACACCTTC. Its translation is CSAGTSGRSYGYTF. The chain links TRBV29-1 to TRBJ1-2; perhaps TRBD1 as D (5 bases). The V gene's germline CDR1 is SQVTM and CDR2 ANQGSEA. The V end was cut by 7 bases, the J end by 5 bases, with 20 bases between. CDR3 size: 14 residues.

The gene calls are TRBV20-1 and TRBJ2-1, with 7 nucleotides matching TRBD1. Germline V gene lookup returns CDR1 DFQATT and CDR2 SNEGSKA (reference sequence). The junction had 20 bases not matched to a gene; V was cut back by 3 bases and J by 0 bases. This CDR3 region has 20 residues. CDR3 residues: CSASGTRGVKGASSYNEQFF. Here the CDR3 DNA reads TGCAGTGCTAGTGGGACCCGGGGCGTGAAGGGGGCTAGCTCCTACAATGAGCAGTTCTTC.

In this sample, this clone turned up once. The rearrangement uses TRBV6-2 or TRBV6-3 and TRBJ2-7; D is unresolved. Trimming stripped 4 bases from V and 0 bases from J, with 7 bases between. CDR1 is MNHEY and CDR2 is SVGEGT in the germline V gene. The CDR3 covers 13 residues. The CDR3 sequence: CASSWAASYEQYF. The CDR3 coding sequence is TGTGCCAGCAGTTGGGCTGCCTCCTACGAGCAGTACTTC.

The gene calls are TRBV27 and TRBJ1-6; no clear D gene. Germline V gene sequence: CDR1 MNHEY, CDR2 SMNVEV (reference sequence). The V end was cut by 5 bases, the J end by 10 bases, with 15 bases between. The CDR3 has 14 amino acids. CDR3 DNA sequence: TGTGCCAGCAGTCTCCTGGGAGGAGGATCACCCCTCCACTTT. This translates into CASSLLGGGSPLHF.

The CDR3 region is CASSNRRLDSYEQYF. In DNA, the CDR3 is TGTGCCAGCAGCAACAGGAGACTTGATTCCTACGAGCAGTACTTC. This sequence joins TRBV6-2 or TRBV6-3 and TRBJ2-7, with D perhaps matching TRBD1 (5 bases). CDR1 is MNHEY and CDR2 is SVGEGT in the germline V gene. V was trimmed by 6 bases and J by 1 base, leaving 16 bases between them. The CDR3 extends over 15 amino acids.

This chain uses TRBV24-1 with TRBJ1-2; no definite D call. Germline V gene data show CDR1 as KGHDR and CDR2 as SFDVKD. The CDR3 is 18 amino acids. The ends were cut back, 7 bases at V and 1 base at J, with 24 bases in the middle. The CDR3 DNA follows: TGTGCCACCAGCGGTTCATGGGCCCAGCCTTACGATAACTATGGCTACACCTTC. It yields the protein CATSGSWAQPYDNYGYTF.

The chain carries TRBV9 and TRBJ2-7; maybe TRBD1 (5 bases). The V gene lost 0 bases and the J gene lost 5 bases, with 6 bases spanning the gap. CDR1 and CDR2 (germline): SGDLS, YYNGEE. The CDR3 spans 12 residues. The CDR3 sequence is CASSVEGNEQYF. Here the CDR3 DNA reads TGTGCCAGCAGCGTAGAGGGGAACGAGCAGTACTTC.

The chain links TRBV27 to TRBJ2-1; TRBD2 aligns across 9 bases. The ends lost 4 bases at V and 8 bases at J; junction bases unmatched: 6. The CDR3 is made up of 14 amino acids. In germline, CDR1 is MNHEY, CDR2 SMNVEV (reference sequence). The CDR3 nucleotides read TGTGCCAGCAGTTCGGGGCGGGAGGGCTATGAGCAGTTCTTC. It codes for CASSSGREGYEQFF.